This T cell receptor (beta chain) stems from a study of low-dose radiotherapy and immunotherapy resistance in tumors. Stated time point: before trial treatment. This CDR3 has 15 residues. V dropped 5 bases and J dropped 11; count of bases not matched to a gene: 11. In germline, CDR1 is MDHEN, CDR2 SYDVKM. This clonotype showed up many times. Alpha and beta chains were covered, as first-strand cDNA relied on TRAV- and TRBV-specific primers. The authors ran approximately 20 PCR cycles to amplify TCRs with a constant-region primer and V-primer adapter. TCRdb fed the reads into MiXCR, producing one record per CDR3 protein. The sample has more than 85,000 distinct CDR3 sequences, 9.4% seen once.

This chain uses TRBV28 with TRBJ2-1, with TRBD2 matching 11 bases. The sequence derives from a male donor with prostate cancer. This specimen consisted of PBMCs, obtained before treatment. The CDR3 loop reads CASSAGGASGRKQFF. CDR3 coding DNA: TGTGCCAGCAGTGCCGGAGGGGCTAGCGGGAGGAAGCAGTTCTTC.